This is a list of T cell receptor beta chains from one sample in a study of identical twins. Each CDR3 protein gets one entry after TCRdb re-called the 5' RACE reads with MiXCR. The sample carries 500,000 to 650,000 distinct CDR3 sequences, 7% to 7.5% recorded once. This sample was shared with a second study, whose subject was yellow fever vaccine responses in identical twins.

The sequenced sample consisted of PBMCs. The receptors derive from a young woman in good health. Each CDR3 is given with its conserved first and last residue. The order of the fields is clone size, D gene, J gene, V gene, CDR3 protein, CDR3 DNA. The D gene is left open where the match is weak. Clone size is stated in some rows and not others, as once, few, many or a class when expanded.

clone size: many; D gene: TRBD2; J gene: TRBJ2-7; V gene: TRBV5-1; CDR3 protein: CASSLVPSGRAYEQYF; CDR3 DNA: TGCGCCAGCAGCTTGGTCCCTAGCGGGAGGGCCTACGAGCAGTACTTC
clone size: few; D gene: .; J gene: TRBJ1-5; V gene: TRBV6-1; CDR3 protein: CASSSYFPQLNQPQHF; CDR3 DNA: TGTGCCAGCAGTAGCTACTTTCCACAGCTCAATCAGCCCCAGCATTTT
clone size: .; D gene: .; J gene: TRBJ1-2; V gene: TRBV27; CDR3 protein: CASRGLNYGYTF; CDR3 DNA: TGTGCCAGCAGGGGACTGAACTATGGCTACACCTTC
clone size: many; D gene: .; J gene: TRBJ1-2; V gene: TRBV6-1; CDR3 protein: CASSEGPDNYGYTF; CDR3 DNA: TGTGCCAGCAGTGAGGGCCCCGATAACTATGGCTACACCTTC
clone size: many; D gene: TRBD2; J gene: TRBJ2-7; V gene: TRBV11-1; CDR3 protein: CASSPQGSGLAENYEQYF; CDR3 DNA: TGTGCCAGCAGCCCCCAGGGTTCGGGACTAGCGGAAAACTACGAGCAGTACTTC
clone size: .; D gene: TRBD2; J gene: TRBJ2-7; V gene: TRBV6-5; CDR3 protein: CASSFLSGESYEQYF; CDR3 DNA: TGTGCCAGCAGTTTCCTTAGCGGGGAGTCCTACGAGCAGTACTTC
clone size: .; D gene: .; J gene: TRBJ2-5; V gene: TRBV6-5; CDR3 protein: CASSYSGEETQYF; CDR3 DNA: TGTGCCAGCAGTTACTCGGGCGAAGAGACCCAGTACTTC
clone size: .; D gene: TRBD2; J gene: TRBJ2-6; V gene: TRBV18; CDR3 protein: CASSPPGLVISGANVLTF; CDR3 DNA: TGTGCCAGCTCACCCCCGGGACTAGTTATTTCTGGGGCCAACGTCCTGACTTTC
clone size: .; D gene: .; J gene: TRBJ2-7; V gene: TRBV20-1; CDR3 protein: CSARDPARSYELYF; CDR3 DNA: TGCAGTGCTAGAGATCCAGCGCGCTCCTACGAGCTGTACTTC
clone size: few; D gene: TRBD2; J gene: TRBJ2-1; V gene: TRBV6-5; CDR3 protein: CASSYGLAGGALGNEQFF; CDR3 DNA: TGTGCCAGCAGTTACGGACTAGCGGGAGGTGCCTTGGGGAATGAGCAGTTCTTC
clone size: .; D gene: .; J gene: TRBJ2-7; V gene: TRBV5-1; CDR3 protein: CASSWPRGTYEQYF; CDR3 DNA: TGCGCCAGCAGCTGGCCCCGGGGGACCTACGAGCAGTACTTC
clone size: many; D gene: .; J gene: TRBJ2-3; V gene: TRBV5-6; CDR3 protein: CASSFWTTDTQYF; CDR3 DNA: TGTGCCAGCAGCTTCTGGACCACAGATACGCAGTATTTT
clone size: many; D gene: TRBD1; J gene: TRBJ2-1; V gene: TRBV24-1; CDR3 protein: CATSDSGQGDNEQFF; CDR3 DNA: TGTGCCACCAGTGACTCGGGACAGGGCGACAATGAGCAGTTCTTC
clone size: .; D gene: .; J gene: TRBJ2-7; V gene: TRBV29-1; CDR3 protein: CSVTSGTFYEQYF; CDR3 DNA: TGCAGCGTAACTTCAGGGACCTTCTACGAGCAGTACTTC
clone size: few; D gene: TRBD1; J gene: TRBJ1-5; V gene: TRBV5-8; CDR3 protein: CASSWGQGSSNQPQHF; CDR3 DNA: TGTGCCAGCAGCTGGGGACAGGGGAGCAGCAATCAGCCCCAGCATTTT
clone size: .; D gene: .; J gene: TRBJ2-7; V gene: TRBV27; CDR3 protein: CASSFNRRAVEQYF; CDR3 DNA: TGTGCCAGCAGTTTTAATCGCAGGGCTGTCGAGCAGTACTTC
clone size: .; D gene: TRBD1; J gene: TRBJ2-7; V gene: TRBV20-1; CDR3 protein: CSARGPGTGGNYEQYF; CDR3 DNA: TGCAGTGCTAGAGGTCCCGGGACAGGGGGTAACTACGAGCAGTACTTC
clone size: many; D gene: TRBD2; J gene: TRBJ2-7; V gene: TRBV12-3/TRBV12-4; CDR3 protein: CASSLTSGGYEQYF; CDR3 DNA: TGTGCCAGCAGTTTAACTAGCGGGGGCTACGAGCAGTACTTC
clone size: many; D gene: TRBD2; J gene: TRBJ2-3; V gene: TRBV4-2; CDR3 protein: CASSGTSGGDTQYF; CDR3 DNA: TGTGCCAGCAGCGGGACTAGCGGGGGAGATACGCAGTATTTT
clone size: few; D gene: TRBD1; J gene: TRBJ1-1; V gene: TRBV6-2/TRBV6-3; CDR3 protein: CASSYISGQGEAFF; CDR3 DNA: TGTGCCAGCAGTTACATTTCGGGACAGGGGGAAGCTTTCTTT
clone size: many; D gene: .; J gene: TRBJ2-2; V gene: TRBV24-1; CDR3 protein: CATSDHPRGQTNTGELFF; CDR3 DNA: TGTGCCACCAGTGACCACCCGCGCGGACAGACCAACACCGGGGAGCTGTTTTTT
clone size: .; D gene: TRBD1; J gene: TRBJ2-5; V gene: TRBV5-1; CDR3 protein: CASRTGDRETQYF; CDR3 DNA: TGCGCCAGTAGAACAGGGGACCGAGAGACCCAGTACTTC
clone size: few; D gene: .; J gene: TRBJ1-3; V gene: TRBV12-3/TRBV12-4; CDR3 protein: CASSRGLLSSGNTIYF; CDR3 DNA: TGTGCCAGCAGCCGTGGACTTTTGAGCTCTGGAAACACCATATATTTT
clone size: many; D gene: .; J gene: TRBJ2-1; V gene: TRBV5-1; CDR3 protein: CASSSLGGEKNEQFF; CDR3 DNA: TGCGCCAGCAGCTCACTAGGGGGGGAGAAGAATGAGCAGTTCTTC
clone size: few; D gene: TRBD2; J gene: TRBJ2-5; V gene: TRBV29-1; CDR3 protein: CSVEASGGLGETQYF; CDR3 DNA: TGCAGCGTTGAAGCAAGCGGGGGTTTGGGAGAGACCCAGTACTTC
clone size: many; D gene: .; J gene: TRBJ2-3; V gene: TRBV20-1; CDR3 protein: CSASRTGLTDTQYF; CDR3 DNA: TGCAGTGCTAGTAGGACGGGGCTCACAGATACGCAGTATTTT
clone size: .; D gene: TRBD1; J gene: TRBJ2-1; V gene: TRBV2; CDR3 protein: CAGELDRGYNEQFF; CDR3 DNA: TGTGCCGGGGAGTTAGACAGGGGTTACAATGAGCAGTTCTTC
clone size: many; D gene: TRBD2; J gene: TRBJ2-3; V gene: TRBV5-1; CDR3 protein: CASSHWGTSGGHKASTDTQYF; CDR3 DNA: TGCGCCAGCAGCCATTGGGGGACTAGCGGGGGTCACAAAGCAAGCACAGATACGCAGTATTTT
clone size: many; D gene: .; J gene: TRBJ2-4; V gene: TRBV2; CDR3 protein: CASSGDPPGEVQYF; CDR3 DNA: TGTGCCAGCAGTGGGGACCCCCCAGGAGAGGTTCAGTACTTC
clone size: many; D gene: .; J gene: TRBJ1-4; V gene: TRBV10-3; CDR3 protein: CAIRNKTNEKLFF; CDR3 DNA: TGTGCCATCAGAAACAAAACTAATGAAAAACTGTTTTTT
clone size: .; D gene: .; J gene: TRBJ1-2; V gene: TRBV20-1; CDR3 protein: CSAKKRDANYGYTF; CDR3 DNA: TGCAGTGCCAAGAAAAGGGACGCAAACTATGGCTACACCTTC
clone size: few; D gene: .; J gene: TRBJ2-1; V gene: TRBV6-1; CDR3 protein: CASSPNRAASFPYNEQFF; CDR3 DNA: TGTGCCAGCAGCCCTAACCGGGCAGCATCCTTTCCCTACAATGAGCAGTTCTTC
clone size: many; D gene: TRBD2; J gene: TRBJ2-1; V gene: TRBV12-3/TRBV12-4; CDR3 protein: CASSISGASYNEQFF; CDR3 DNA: TGTGCCAGCAGCATTAGCGGGGCTAGCTACAATGAGCAGTTCTTC
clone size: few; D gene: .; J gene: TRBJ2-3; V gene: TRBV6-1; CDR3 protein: CASSAISGTTDTQYF; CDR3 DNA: TGTGCCAGCAGTGCCATTAGCGGAACCACAGATACGCAGTATTTT
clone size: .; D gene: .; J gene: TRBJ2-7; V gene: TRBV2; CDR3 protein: CASINTGPYEQYF; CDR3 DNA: TGTGCCAGCATTAATACAGGCCCCTACGAGCAGTACTTC
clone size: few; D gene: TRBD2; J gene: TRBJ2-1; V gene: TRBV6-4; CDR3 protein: CASSGLAGTLQFF; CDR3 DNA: TGTGCCAGCTCAGGACTAGCGGGAACGCTGCAGTTCTTC
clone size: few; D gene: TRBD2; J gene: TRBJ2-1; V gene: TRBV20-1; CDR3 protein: CSARQRLAGDYEQFF; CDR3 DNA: TGCAGTGCTAGACAGAGACTAGCGGGAGACTATGAGCAGTTCTTC
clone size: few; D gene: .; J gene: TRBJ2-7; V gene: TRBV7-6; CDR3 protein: CASSSGSGVYEQYF; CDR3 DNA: TGTGCCAGCAGCTCGGGCTCGGGGGTCTACGAGCAGTACTTC
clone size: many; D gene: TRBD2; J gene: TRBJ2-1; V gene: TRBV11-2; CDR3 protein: CASTRVREGRNEQFF; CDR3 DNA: TGTGCCAGCACCCGGGTGCGGGAGGGCCGAAATGAGCAGTTCTTC
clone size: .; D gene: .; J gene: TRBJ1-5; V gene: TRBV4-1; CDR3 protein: CASSQVTRGRNQPQHF; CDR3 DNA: TGCGCCAGCAGCCAAGTTACCAGGGGTCGCAATCAGCCCCAGCATTTT
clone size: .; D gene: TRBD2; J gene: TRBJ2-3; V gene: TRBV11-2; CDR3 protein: CASSRGLGSVGLLAGGDTQYF; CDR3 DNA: TGTGCCAGCAGCCGGGGGCTAGGGTCTGTCGGACTACTAGCGGGAGGAGATACGCAGTATTTT
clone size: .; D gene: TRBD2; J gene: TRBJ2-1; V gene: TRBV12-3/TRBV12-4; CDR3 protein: CASSLFVGRESNEQFF; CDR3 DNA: TGTGCCAGCAGTTTGTTCGTCGGGCGGGAGTCGAATGAGCAGTTCTTC
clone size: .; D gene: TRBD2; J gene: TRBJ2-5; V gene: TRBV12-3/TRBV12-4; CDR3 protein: CASTRGGSGETQYF; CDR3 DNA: TGTGCCAGCACAAGGGGCGGGAGCGGGGAGACCCAGTACTTC
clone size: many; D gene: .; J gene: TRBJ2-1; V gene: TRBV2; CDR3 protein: CASRGRVDEQFF; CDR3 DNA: TGTGCCAGCAGGGGCCGGGTCGATGAGCAGTTCTTC
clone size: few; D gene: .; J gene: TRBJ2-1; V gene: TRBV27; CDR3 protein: CASTQGGDVTRGAVSYNEQFF; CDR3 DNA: TGTGCCAGCACCCAAGGGGGGGACGTAACCCGGGGGGCCGTGTCCTACAATGAGCAGTTCTTC